The rows below give T cell receptor beta chains drawn from one sample of a study of CD8 T cells in Susac syndrome. TCRdb reanalysed the immunoSEQ multiplex PCR reads using MiXCR and keeps one entry per CDR3 protein. The sample lists about 130,000 distinct CDR3 sequences; around 95% were seen once. Sequenced material: CD4+ T cells from PBMCs. Receptor source: a human donor in good health. CDR3s include the opening cysteine and the closing phenylalanine or tryptophan. A D gene is named only where the DNA matches it firmly. Size is stated for part of the rows, as once, few or many counts, or as a class when the clone is expanded.

V	size	D	J	DNA	CDR3
TRBV10-3	NA	NA	TRBJ1-2	TGTGCCACCGCAGAAGTTAGGTCGAGTGGCTACACCTTC	CATAEVRSSGYTF
TRBV30	once	NA	TRBJ2-3	TGTGCCTGGAGGAGGGAAACAGATACGCAGTATTTT	CAWRRETDTQYF
TRBV15	NA	NA	TRBJ2-1	TGTGCCACTGTTAGGTCGCCCGGGAGTGGTAACAATGAGCAGTTCTTC	CATVRSPGSGNNEQFF
TRBV2	NA	NA	TRBJ2-4	TGTGCCAGCAGTGAGATGTGGCTAGCCAAAAACATTCAGTACTTC	CASSEMWLAKNIQYF
TRBV7-9	NA	TRBD2	TRBJ2-1	TGTGCCAGCAGCTCCCGGACTAGCGGGAGGGCCCTTAATGATGAGCAGTTCTTC	CASSSRTSGRALNDEQFF
TRBV7-2	NA	NA	TRBJ1-2	TGTGCCAGCAGCTTAGCCCCAGGGAGGATCGACTATGGCTACACCTTC	CASSLAPGRIDYGYTF
TRBV7-2	NA	NA	TRBJ2-1	TGTGCCAGCAGCCCCGGGAGACACAATGAGCAGTTCTTC	CASSPGRHNEQFF
TRBV20-1	NA	NA	TRBJ2-1	TGCAGTGCTAGAGACGGGGCGTACAATGAGCAGTTCTTC	CSARDGAYNEQFF
TRBV5-1	NA	TRBD2	TRBJ2-7	TGCGCCAGCAGCTTGGAGCGGGAGTTGTCCTACGAGCAGTACTTC	CASSLERELSYEQYF
TRBV2	NA	NA	TRBJ2-2	TGTGCCAGCGCCCCGTTGACAGGGGAGCTGTTTTTT	CASAPLTGELFF
TRBV7-9	NA	NA	TRBJ1-2	TGTGCCAGCAGCTTACAGACAAACTATGGCTACACCTTC	CASSLQTNYGYTF
TRBV28	once	TRBD1	TRBJ2-7	TGTGCCAGCACCCCAGGGGGACGAGGTACCTACGAGCAGTACTTC	CASTPGGRGTYEQYF
TRBV5-1	medium-sized	NA	TRBJ2-7	TGCGCCAGCAGCTTGGCGGGATCCTACGAGCAGTACTTC	CASSLAGSYEQYF
TRBV18	NA	TRBD2	TRBJ2-7	TGTGCCAGCTCAACGGGACTAGCCGCCTACGAGCAGTACTTC	CASSTGLAAYEQYF
TRBV14	once	TRBD1	TRBJ2-7	TGTGCCAGCAGCCAAGTTCCCCGTGGACAGGGTAGGAGACTTTACGAGCAGTACTTC	CASSQVPRGQGRRLYEQYF
TRBV12-3/TRBV12-4	once	TRBD2	TRBJ2-2	TGTGCCAGCAGTTTTTCAGGCGGGAGGGCCTTCGGGGAGCTGTTTTTT	CASSFSGGRAFGELFF
TRBV6-2/TRBV6-3	NA	NA	TRBJ2-3	TGTGCCAGCAGTTTCGGACTCACATCGGAGACAGATACGCAGTATTTT	CASSFGLTSETDTQYF
TRBV6-5	NA	TRBD1	TRBJ2-1	TGTGCCAGCCGACAGGGGCCCTACAATGAGCAGTTCTTC	CASRQGPYNEQFF
TRBV7-9	NA	NA	TRBJ1-1	TGTGCCAGCAGCATTTACAGCGATAGGAACACTGAAGCTTTCTTT	CASSIYSDRNTEAFF
TRBV2	NA	TRBD2	TRBJ2-5	TGTGCCAGCAGTGAAACTAGCGGGAGGGAAGAGACCCAGTACTTC	CASSETSGREETQYF
TRBV5-4	few	NA	TRBJ2-5	TGTGCCAGCACCCCTTCCGGGGGTGGGTACCAAGAGACCCAGTACTTC	CASTPSGGGYQETQYF
TRBV2	NA	NA	TRBJ1-5	TGTGCCAGCAGTGATCAGGGAACTCAGCCCCAGCATTTT	CASSDQGTQPQHF
TRBV6-5	NA	TRBD1	TRBJ1-1	TGTGCCAGCAGCCGACAGGGTGCTATCCCTGAAGCTTTCTTT	CASSRQGAIPEAFF
TRBV15	NA	NA	TRBJ2-1	TGTGCCACCAGCAAAAGCTTGAAGTGGGATGAGCAGTTCTTC	CATSKSLKWDEQFF
TRBV30	NA	NA	TRBJ2-1	TGTGCCTGGAGTAGGGTGAATGAGCAGTTCTTC	CAWSRVNEQFF
TRBV5-1	NA	TRBD2	TRBJ2-1	TGCGCCAGCAGCCAGGGACTAGCGGACAATGAGCAGTTCTTC	CASSQGLADNEQFF
TRBV15	NA	NA	TRBJ2-7	TGTGCCACCAGCAGAGATATGGGGGCCTCCTACGAGCAGTACTTC	CATSRDMGASYEQYF
TRBV10-3	NA	NA	TRBJ2-3	TGTGCCATCAGTGAGTCGACGGGAGATGTTCGCACAGATACGCAGTATTTT	CAISESTGDVRTDTQYF
TRBV14	NA	TRBD1	TRBJ2-1	TGTGCCAGCAGTCCAGGGGGCCTTCGTAATGAGCAGTTCTTC	CASSPGGLRNEQFF
TRBV7-2	NA	TRBD2	TRBJ2-1	TGTGCCAGCAGCCCCGCAACGACTAGCAGCTACAATGAGCAGTTCTTC	CASSPATTSSYNEQFF
TRBV7-8	NA	NA	TRBJ2-7	TGTGCCAGCAGCTTAGTTCGCAGGGGTGTCGGCTCCTACGAGCAGTACTTC	CASSLVRRGVGSYEQYF
TRBV7-6	NA	TRBD2	TRBJ2-4	TGTGCCAGCAGCCCAAGGACTAGCGGGTTAGCCAAAAACATTCAGTACTTC	CASSPRTSGLAKNIQYF
TRBV2	NA	NA	TRBJ2-4	TGTGCCAGCAGTGAAAGGGACCCCAGTCAGTACTTC	CASSERDPSQYF
TRBV5-4	NA	TRBD2	TRBJ2-5	TGTGCCAGCAGCTCGGGACTAGCGGGAGTAAAAGAGACCCAGTACTTC	CASSSGLAGVKETQYF
TRBV30	once	TRBD1	TRBJ2-7	TGTGCCTGGAGTTTAGGGGCAGGGGGCTCCTACGAGCAGTACTTC	CAWSLGAGGSYEQYF
TRBV18	NA	NA	TRBJ2-7	TGTGCCAGCTCACCACCTCGGCAGGGGATTGTCTACGAGCAGTACTTC	CASSPPRQGIVYEQYF
TRBV29-1	NA	NA	TRBJ2-1	TGCAGCGTTGTTGGAGCGGCCTACAATGAGCAGTTCTTC	CSVVGAAYNEQFF
TRBV6-6	NA	TRBD1	TRBJ2-2	TGTGCCGGACAGGGGGCGGCCACCGGGGAGCTGTTTTTT	CAGQGAATGELFF
TRBV2	NA	NA	TRBJ2-3	TGTGCCAGCAGTGCTGTCACCGTAGATACGCAGTATTTT	CASSAVTVDTQYF
TRBV11-2	NA	TRBD1	TRBJ1-1	TGTGCCAGCAGACAGGGGACGGCGAACACTGAAGCTTTCTTT	CASRQGTANTEAFF
TRBV11-2	NA	TRBD2	TRBJ2-7	TGTGCCAGCAGCTTAGATGGGCGTTCGGGAGGGGGCTACGAGCAGTACTTC	CASSLDGRSGGGYEQYF
TRBV29-1	NA	NA	TRBJ2-7	TGCAGCGTTGAACAGGGCAGCTCCTACGAGCAGTACTTC	CSVEQGSSYEQYF
TRBV7-2	NA	TRBD2	TRBJ2-2	TGTGCCAGCACCCAAGCGGGAGGGTTAACCGGGGAGCTGTTTTTT	CASTQAGGLTGELFF
TRBV5-4	NA	NA	TRBJ1-1	TGTGCCAGCAGTAGACCGATTCCAGACACTGAAGCTTTCTTT	CASSRPIPDTEAFF
TRBV15	once	NA	TRBJ2-1	TGTGCCACCAGCAGAGATGGACTATTCAGCAATGAGCAGTTCTTC	CATSRDGLFSNEQFF
TRBV2	NA	NA	TRBJ2-5	TGTGCCGGCGCCGGGACCCACGGGGAGACCCAGTACTTC	CAGAGTHGETQYF
TRBV6-5	NA	NA	TRBJ2-1	TGTGCCAGCAGGGTTGAGCGGACCTCCTACAATGAGCAGTTCTTC	CASRVERTSYNEQFF
TRBV18	NA	NA	TRBJ1-1	TGTGCCAGCTCACCTCCTTACCTGAACACTGAAGCTTTCTTT	CASSPPYLNTEAFF
TRBV3-1	NA	NA	TRBJ1-1	TGTGCCAGCACCTTTTCTGGCGGATCTATGAACACTGAAGCTTTCTTT	CASTFSGGSMNTEAFF
TRBV29-1	NA	NA	TRBJ1-1	TGCAGCGTTAGAGCGACCATGAACACTGAAGCTTTCTTT	CSVRATMNTEAFF
TRBV7-2	NA	NA	TRBJ2-1	TGTGCCAGCAGCGTGCTAGCGAGCTCCTACAATGAGCAGTTCTTC	CASSVLASSYNEQFF
TRBV7-8	NA	NA	TRBJ2-7	TGTGCCAGCAGCTTATGGGGGGCTGACAGCTCCTACGAGCAGTACTTC	CASSLWGADSSYEQYF
TRBV6-2/TRBV6-3	NA	NA	TRBJ1-1	TGTGCCAGCAGCCTAGGGTTCGGGGGCACTGAAGCTTTCTTT	CASSLGFGGTEAFF
TRBV29-1	NA	NA	TRBJ2-1	TGCAGCGTTGACCCTTGGGGGAATGAGCAGTTCTTC	CSVDPWGNEQFF
TRBV12-3/TRBV12-4	NA	NA	TRBJ1-5	TGTGCCAGCAGTTTTGCGTTCGGGCAGGGGAGGATTGGCAATCAGCCCCAGCATTTT	CASSFAFGQGRIGNQPQHF